This TCR beta chain was sequenced in a study of blood T cell repertoires in COVID-19. About the study: T cells, B-cell-depleted T cells, or PBMCs provided the cDNA or gDNA that served as material.

Original data processing: Estimation of nucleated cell counts relied on the amplification of reference gene primers. Sequencing used immunoSEQ multiplex PCR; TCRdb keeps in-frame clones, though not all of them. V, J and clone size are those of that table, while D and trimming were read from the DNA. The sample carries around 190,000 clones, 80% to 90% recorded once. Trimming pared 2 bases from V and 4 bases from J, leaving 15 bases between. The CDR3 is 15 residues long. Looked up from germline, CDR1 is SGHNT and CDR2 is YYREEE (reference sequence). The TCR comes from a man aged 25-45 years with acute or convalescent COVID-19. The sequenced sample was peripheral blood. The V call is TRBV5-4, the J call TRBJ1-1, with D possibly matching TRBD1 (6 bases). The CDR3 here is CASSLQGNWGTEAFF. Written as DNA, the CDR3 is TGTGCCAGCAGCTTACAGGGAAACTGGGGCACTGAAGCTTTCTTT.